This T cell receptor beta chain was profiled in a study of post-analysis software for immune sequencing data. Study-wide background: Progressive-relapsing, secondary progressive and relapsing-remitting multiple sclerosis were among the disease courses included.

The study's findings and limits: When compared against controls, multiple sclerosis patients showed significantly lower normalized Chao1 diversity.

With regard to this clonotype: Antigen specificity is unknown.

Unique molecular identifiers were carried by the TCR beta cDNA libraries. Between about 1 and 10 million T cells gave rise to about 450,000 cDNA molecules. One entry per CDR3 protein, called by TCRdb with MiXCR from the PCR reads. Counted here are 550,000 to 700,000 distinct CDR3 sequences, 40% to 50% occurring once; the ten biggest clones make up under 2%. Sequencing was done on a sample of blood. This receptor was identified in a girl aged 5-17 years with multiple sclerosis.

CDR3 region: CASSFIIVREETQYF. The CDR3, as DNA: TGTGCCAGCAGTTTTATCATCGTAAGGGAAGAGACCCAGTACTTC. This chain connects TRBV12-3 or TRBV12-4 to TRBJ2-5; the D is unclear. The CDR3 covers 15 residues. V gave up 3 bases and J gave up 3 bases, with 14 bases separating them.